A single sample is the source of the 4 T cell receptor beta chains below, sequenced in a study of CD8+CD57+ T cells in acquired aplastic anemia. Profiling of TCR beta VDJ combinations and CDR3 sequences used genomic DNA as template. From the reads, TCRdb called clonotypes with MiXCR, one entry per CDR3 protein. The sample consists of about 98,000 distinct CDR3 sequences, about 67% of them appearing once. Patients selected for sequencing had displayed CD8+CD57+ cell expansion by flow cytometry. The sample consisted of sorted CD4+, CD8+, or CD8+CD57+ T cells (not recorded which) from PBMCs. Every receptor here comes from a human donor with aplastic anemia.

The V and J genes are TRBV7-2 and TRBJ2-7; 7 nucleotides line up with TRBD2. The CDR3 is made up of 15 amino acids. Germline CDR1 reads SGHTA; CDR2 reads FQGNSA. After removal of 0 bases from V and 0 bases from J, the junction contained 2 bases not matched to a gene. The DNA of the CDR3 is TGTGCCAGCAGCTTAGCGGGGGGGAGCTCCTACGAGCAGTACTTC. Encoded protein: CASSLAGGSSYEQYF.

The rearrangement uses TRBV20-1 and TRBJ2-5, with 9 bases aligning to TRBD1. V dropped 4 bases and J dropped 3; count of bases not matched to a gene: 6. The CDR3 is 14 amino acids. Germline V CDR1 and CDR2: DFQATT, SNEGSKA (reference sequence). CDR3 region: CSATTGQGEETQYF. The DNA of the CDR3 is TGCAGTGCTACGACGGGACAGGGAGAAGAGACCCAGTACTTC.

The rearrangement joins TRBV25-1 to TRBJ1-2; 7 nucleotides agree with TRBD1. V was clipped by 3 bases and J by 4 bases; unmatched bases: 8. The CDR3 extends over 15 amino acids. Germline CDR1 reads MGHDK; CDR2 reads SYGVNS. The CDR3 DNA follows: TGTGCCAGCAGTGACCCCCGGGACAGACTCTATGGCTACACCTTC. It encodes CASSDPRDRLYGYTF.

Note on this clonotype: A much larger clone differs from this one at a single base, so this may be a read error. The chain employs TRBV27 and TRBJ1-6; D is unresolved. This CDR3 spans 15 amino acids. Germline loops: CDR1 MNHEY, CDR2 SMNVEV (reference sequence). As DNA, the CDR3 is TGTGCCGGCAGTTTCTGGAGCTCCTATAATTCACCCCTCCACTTT. This gives the protein CAGSFWSSYNSPLHF.